These 28 T cell receptor beta chains were sequenced from one sample in a study of cytomegalovirus exposure and HLA in healthy donors. Only in-frame clones appear in the TCRdb table, and some are missing; sequencing was by immunoSEQ multiplex PCR. The data show roughly 130,000 clones, about 90% seen once. Sample: PBMCs. These receptors all stem from a man aged 25 to 40 in good health and CMV-seronegative.

The chain is built from TRBV14 and TRBJ1-6; D is ambiguous. Trimming pared 0 bases from V and 1 base from J, leaving 7 bases between. The length of the CDR3 is 16 residues. The germline CDR1 and CDR2 sequences are SGHDN and FVKESK. CDR3 region: CASSQEEVSYNSPLHF. Here the CDR3 DNA reads TGTGCCAGCAGCCAAGAGGAGGTATCCTATAATTCACCCCTCCACTTT.

The J gene is TRBJ1-1, the V gene TRBV29-1; D is undetermined. The germline V and J ends were trimmed by 1 base and 2 bases, with 8 bases remaining between them. Germline V gene lookup returns CDR1 SQVTM and CDR2 ANQGSEA. The length of the CDR3 is 13 residues. The CDR3 loop reads CSVEVQFNTEAFF. The CDR3 region has the DNA TGCAGCGTTGAAGTTCAATTCAACACTGAAGCTTTCTTT.

The chain is built from TRBV9 and TRBJ1-5; 7 nucleotides line up with TRBD1. Per germline, CDR1 SGDLS and CDR2 YYNGEE. The ends lost 3 bases at V and 5 bases at J; junction bases unmatched: 5. This CDR3 is built from 14 residues. CDR3 DNA sequence: TGTGCCAGCAGCGAGGGGGCTCCTGATCAGCCCCAGCATTTT. The encoded protein is CASSEGAPDQPQHF.

The chain carries TRBV15 and TRBJ1-2; D call uncertain. This CDR3 is built from 12 residues. CDR1 is LNHNV, CDR2 YYDKDF, per germline (reference sequence). V shed 8 bases and J shed 4 bases, with 11 bases lying between them. CDR3 loop: CATSTESYGYTF. The CDR3 coding sequence is TGTGCCACCTCAACGGAGAGCTATGGCTACACCTTC.

The rearrangement links TRBV5-1 to TRBJ2-1; 9 nucleotides align to TRBD2. This CDR3 is 16 amino acids long. CDR1 is SGHRS and CDR2 is YFSETQ in the germline V gene. J lost 6 bases, V lost 3 bases, and 10 bases had no gene match. CDR3 sequence reads: CASSSEGGGRANEQFF. As DNA, the CDR3 is TGCGCCAGCAGCTCCGAGGGGGGCGGGAGGGCCAATGAGCAGTTCTTC.

The chain couples TRBV4-3 to TRBJ1-2; TRBD1 matches at 10 bases. V shed 0 bases and J 2 bases; nucleotides not matched to a gene: 9. The CDR3 length is 18 residues. Germline-derived CDR1 and CDR2 are LGHNA and YSLEER. CDR3 nucleotides: TGCGCCAGCAGCCAAGATTTTCTTGGGACAGGGGTGAACTATGGCTACACCTTC. Translated: CASSQDFLGTGVNYGYTF.

This chain links TRBV9 with TRBJ2-7; 7 bases agree with TRBD1. J gave up 3 bases and V 3 bases, and 9 bases lay outside the gene matches. The CDR3 loop spans 15 amino acids. Germline-derived CDR1 and CDR2 are SGDLS and YYNGEE. CDR3 bases: TGTGCCAGCAGCGCTAGACAGGGTGGTTTCTACGAGCAGTACTTC. Amino acid sequence: CASSARQGGFYEQYF.

This chain links TRBV6-4 with TRBJ2-3; D possibly corresponds to TRBD2 (6 bases). The CDR3 sequence is 14 residues long. V was cut by 0 bases and J by 9 bases, with 13 bases left in between. The V gene's germline CDR1 is MRHNA and CDR2 SNTAGT. In DNA form, the CDR3 reads TGTGCCAGCAGTGACTCTTCAGCTAGCGCGACGCAGTATTTT. It encodes CASSDSSASATQYF.

In its sample, this clone was seen once. The rearrangement uses TRBV10-3 and TRBJ2-7; D gene ambiguous. This CDR3 spans 16 amino acids. The V end was cut by 0 bases, the J end by 0 bases, with 12 bases between. The germline CDR1 and CDR2 sequences are ENHRY and SYGVKD. The CDR3 sequence: CAISESSALSSYEQYF. In DNA, the CDR3 is TGTGCCATCAGTGAGTCGTCCGCCCTCAGCTCCTACGAGCAGTACTTC.

The chain joins TRBV5-1 to TRBJ2-1, with 9 bases identical to TRBD2. The trim removed 2 bases at V and 4 bases at J, leaving 4 bases unmatched. This CDR3 has 15 residues. Germline CDR1 is SGHRS and CDR2 is YFSETQ. The CDR3 protein is CASSFGGGEYNEQFF. The CDR3 bases are TGCGCCAGCAGCTTCGGCGGGGGGGAATACAATGAGCAGTTCTTC.

The genes are TRBV18 and TRBJ2-1; 7 bases fit TRBD2. The V and J ends lost 2 bases and 2 bases, in that order; junction bases with no gene match: 6. CDR1 is KGHSH, CDR2 LQKENI, per germline. CDR3 length: 16 residues. This CDR3 reads CASSPVRERTYNEQFF. The CDR3 coding sequence is TGTGCCAGCTCACCAGTGCGGGAGAGGACCTACAATGAGCAGTTCTTC.

This clone was observed a single time. The V gene is TRBV6-5, the J gene TRBJ2-1; 7 bases align to TRBD1. V lost 0 bases to trimming and J lost 5 bases; unmatched junction nucleotides: 4. The CDR3 is 15 residues long. Germline CDR1 reads MNHEY; CDR2 reads SVGAGI. This CDR3 is CASSYSSGGNNEQFF. The CDR3 DNA reads as TGTGCCAGCAGTTACTCGTCAGGGGGAAACAATGAGCAGTTCTTC.

The chain joins TRBV10-3 to TRBJ1-1; maybe TRBD1 (5 bases). Germline V CDR1 and CDR2: ENHRY, SYGVKD. The CDR3 covers 13 residues. V lost 9 bases to trimming and J lost 4 bases, with 15 bases between them. The DNA for the CDR3 is TGTGCCATGAGGGCCGACGGGGGCACTGAAGCTTTCTTT. It translates to CAMRADGGTEAFF.

The chain employs TRBV27 and TRBJ1-5; 7 bases map to TRBD1. J lost 2 bases, V lost 2 bases, and 9 bases had no gene match. Germline assignment: CDR1 MNHEY and CDR2 SMNVEV (reference sequence). The CDR3 is 17 amino acids. The CDR3 spells CASSLARDRAGNQPQHF. The CDR3 coding sequence is TGTGCCAGCAGTTTAGCCCGGGACAGAGCTGGCAATCAGCCCCAGCATTTT.

V gene TRBV5-1 combines with J gene TRBJ2-7; the match to TRBD1 covers 10 bases. The J segment lost 0 bases and the V segment lost 3 bases, leaving 3 bases of the junction unmatched. Germline V gives CDR1 SGHRS, CDR2 YFSETQ. The CDR3 sequence is 15 residues long. The CDR3, as DNA: TGCGCCAGCAGCTCGACAGGGGGCGCCTCCTACGAGCAGTACTTC. As protein: CASSSTGGASYEQYF.

This clone appeared a single time. V usage is TRBV19 and J usage is TRBJ1-1; TRBD1 is a possible D gene (5 bases). Germline V gives CDR1 LNHDA, CDR2 SQIVND (reference sequence). This CDR3 spans 13 amino acids. Trimming removed 6 bases at V and 0 bases at J, with 8 bases between. The CDR3 coding sequence is TGTGCCAGTAGAGACAGCCTGAACACTGAAGCTTTCTTT. Translating it yields CASRDSLNTEAFF.

This clone came up a few times. DNA of the CDR3: TGTGCCAGCAGTGTTGGGACAATTGAAAAACTGTTTTTT. Its protein product is CASSVGTIEKLFF. The chain recombines TRBV6-1 with TRBJ1-4; D might be TRBD1 (6 bases). The CDR3 is 13 residues long. Trimming cost V 4 bases and J 7 bases, with 10 bases left between them. Germline assignment: CDR1 MNHNS and CDR2 SASEGT.

The chain has TRBV6-1 and TRBJ2-7; 9 bases line up with TRBD2. Germline V lookup: CDR1 MNHNS, CDR2 SASEGT. This CDR3 has 14 amino acids. The V segment lost 6 bases and the J segment 4 bases; nucleotides outside the gene matches: 7. The CDR3 sequence: CASRSSGSVYEQYF. CDR3 nucleotides: TGTGCCAGCAGGAGTAGCGGGAGTGTATACGAGCAGTACTTC.

Comments on this clone: Additional DNA sequences in this sample encode the identical CDR3. The V gene is TRBV5-6, the J gene TRBJ1-2, with D tentatively TRBD1 (5 bases). The CDR3 is made up of 14 amino acids. The ends were cut back, 2 bases at V and 2 bases at J, with 10 bases in the middle. CDR1 is SGHDT and CDR2 is YYEEEE in the germline V gene. The CDR3 spells CASSFTGGNYGYTF. The CDR3 DNA reads TGTGCCAGCAGCTTTACGGGGGGGAACTATGGCTACACCTTC.

This chain uses TRBV5-1 with TRBJ2-1; TRBD2 aligns across 9 bases. CDR3 length equals 14 residues. Trimming cost V 3 bases and J 6 bases; bases outside gene matches: 4. Germline CDR1 reads SGHRS; CDR2 reads YFSETQ. The CDR3 DNA sequence: TGCGCCAGCAGCTACGGGACTAGCAGCAATGAGCAGTTCTTC. Amino acid sequence: CASSYGTSSNEQFF.

This clone is a singleton in its sample. The chain is built from TRBV19 and TRBJ2-5, with a tentative D call TRBD2 (5 bases). From germline, CDR1 is LNHDA and CDR2 SQIVND (reference sequence). This CDR3 has 15 residues. Trimming took off 4 bases at V and 9 bases at J, with 21 bases between the two ends. Here the CDR3 reads CASSTSGVAVLAQYF. The CDR3 nucleotides read TGTGCCAGTAGTACGTCCGGGGTAGCCGTACTGGCCCAGTACTTC.

The gene calls are TRBV29-1 and TRBJ1-3, with 9 bases aligning to TRBD1. CDR3 length equals 13 residues. Germline-derived CDR1 and CDR2 are SQVTM and ANQGSEA. For the CDR3, the DNA is TGCAGTGCACAGGGGGCCTCTGGAAACACCATATATTTT. Translation gives CSAQGASGNTIYF. The full variable domain, rest sourced from reference TRBV29-1 and TRBJ1-3, is SAVISQKPSRDICQRGTSLTIQCQVDSQVTMMFWYRQQPGQSLTLIATANQGSEATYESGFVIDKFPISRPNLTFSTLTVSNMSPEDSSIYLCSAQGASGNTIYFGEGSWLTVV.

This chain joins TRBV18 and TRBJ1-4; D unresolved. Germline assignment: CDR1 KGHSH and CDR2 LQKENI. The CDR3 contains 19 residues. V lost 2 bases, J lost 0 bases, and 19 bases lay in between. The CDR3 DNA follows: TGTGCCAGCTCACCAGAGTCCCGCCCGGGATTAACAACTAATGAAAAACTGTTTTTT. Translating gives CASSPESRPGLTTNEKLFF.

The CDR3 DNA is TGCGCCAGCAGCGCTTATATGGGGAGAGGGACCGGGGAGCTGTTTTTT. Encoded protein: CASSAYMGRGTGELFF. The J gene is TRBJ2-2, the V gene TRBV5-1, with D possibly being TRBD2 (5 bases). This CDR3 has 16 amino acids. Germline V lookup: CDR1 SGHRS, CDR2 YFSETQ. V was pared by 4 bases and J by 5 bases, with 18 bases between.

This rearrangement joins TRBV6-1 to TRBJ2-7; D possibly corresponds to TRBD2 (6 bases). V shed 1 base and J shed 0 bases, with 10 bases lying between them. Germline CDR1 reads MNHNS; CDR2 reads SASEGT. CDR3 length equals 15 residues. DNA for the CDR3: TGTGCCAGCAGTGAAGTAGGGGACTCCTCCTACGAGCAGTACTTC. Residues: CASSEVGDSSYEQYF.

The CDR3, as DNA: TGTGCCAGCAGCTTGTTGGTAGCGGACAATGAGCAGTTCTTC. This translates into CASSLLVADNEQFF. The genes are TRBV5-6 and TRBJ2-1; possible D gene TRBD2, 6 bases. The CDR3 has 14 amino acids. V was cut by 1 base and J by 5 bases, with 10 bases left in between. The germline V gene has CDR1 SGHDT and CDR2 YYEEEE.

Comment on this clone: One junction end does not reproduce the germline sequence, and a read error may be involved. The rearrangement joins TRBV2 to TRBJ1-5, with a possible D match to TRBD1 (5 bases). The CDR3 runs 16 residues. CDR1 is SNHLY and CDR2 is FYNNEI in the germline V gene. CDR3 nucleotide sequence: TGTGCCAGCAGTGCAGGGAGGGTGGGACCGAATCAGGCCCAGCATTTT. Translation gives CASSAGRVGPNQAQHF.

The V call is TRBV2, the J call TRBJ2-5, with 10 bases matching TRBD2. Germline assignment: CDR1 SNHLY and CDR2 FYNNEI. This CDR3 region has 15 residues. Trimming at V came to 7 bases and at J to 2 bases, leaving 7 bases not matched to a gene. The CDR3 DNA is TGTGCCAGCACCCCTAGCGGGAGTTCGCAAGAGACCCAGTACTTC. This translates into CASTPSGSSQETQYF.